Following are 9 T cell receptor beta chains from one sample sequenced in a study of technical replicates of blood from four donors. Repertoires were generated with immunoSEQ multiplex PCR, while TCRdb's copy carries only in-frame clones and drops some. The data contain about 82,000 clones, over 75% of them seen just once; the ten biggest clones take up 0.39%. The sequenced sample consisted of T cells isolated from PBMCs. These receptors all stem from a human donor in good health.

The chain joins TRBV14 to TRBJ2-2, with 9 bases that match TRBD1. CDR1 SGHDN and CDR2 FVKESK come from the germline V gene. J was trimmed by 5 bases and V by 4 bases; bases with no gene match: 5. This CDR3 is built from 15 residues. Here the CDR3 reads CASSPSGTGTGELFF. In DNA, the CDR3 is TGTGCCAGCAGCCCCTCCGGGACAGGGACCGGGGAGCTGTTTTTT.

The CDR3 sequence: CAWIGDSGANVLTF. In DNA, the CDR3 is TGTGCCTGGATAGGGGACTCTGGGGCCAACGTCCTGACTTTC. J is TRBJ2-6 and V is TRBV30; TRBD1 is a possible D gene (5 bases). Germline CDR1 is GTSNPN and CDR2 is SVGIG (reference sequence). The CDR3 has 14 residues. Trimming cost V 4 bases and J 0 bases, with 7 bases left between them.

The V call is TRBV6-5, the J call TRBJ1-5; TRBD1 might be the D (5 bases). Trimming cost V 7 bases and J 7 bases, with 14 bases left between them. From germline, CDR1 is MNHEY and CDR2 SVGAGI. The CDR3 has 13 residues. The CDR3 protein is CASNSGTGQPQHF. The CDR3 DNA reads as TGTGCCAGCAACTCCGGGACTGGGCAGCCCCAGCATTTT.

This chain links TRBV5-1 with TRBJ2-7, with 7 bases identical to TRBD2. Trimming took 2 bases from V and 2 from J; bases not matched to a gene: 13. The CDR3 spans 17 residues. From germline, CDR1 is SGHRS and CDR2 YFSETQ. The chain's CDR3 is CASSFQPRNSGPYEQYF. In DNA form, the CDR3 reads TGCGCCAGCAGCTTTCAACCCCGGAATAGCGGGCCCTACGAGCAGTACTTC.

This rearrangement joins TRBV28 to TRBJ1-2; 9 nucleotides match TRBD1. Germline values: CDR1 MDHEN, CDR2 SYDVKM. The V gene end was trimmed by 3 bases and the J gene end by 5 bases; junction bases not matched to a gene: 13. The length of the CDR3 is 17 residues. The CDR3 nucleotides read TGTGCCAGCAGTTTTACCGGGACAGGGCAGGAGGGGTATGGCTACACCTTC. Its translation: CASSFTGTGQEGYGYTF.

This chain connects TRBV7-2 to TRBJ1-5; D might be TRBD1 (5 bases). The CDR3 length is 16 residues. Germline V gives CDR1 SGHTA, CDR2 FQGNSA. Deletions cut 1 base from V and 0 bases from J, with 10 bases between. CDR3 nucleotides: TGTGCCAGCAGCTTAGGGTCCGGACATAGCAATCAGCCCCAGCATTTT. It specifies CASSLGSGHSNQPQHF.

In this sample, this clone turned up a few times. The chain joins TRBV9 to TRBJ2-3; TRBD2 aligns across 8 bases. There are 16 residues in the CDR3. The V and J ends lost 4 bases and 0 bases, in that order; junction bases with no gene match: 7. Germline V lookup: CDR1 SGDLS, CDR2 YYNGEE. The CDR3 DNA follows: TGTGCCAGCAGCTCAACAAGCGGGGGAAGCACAGATACGCAGTATTTT. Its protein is CASSSTSGGSTDTQYF.

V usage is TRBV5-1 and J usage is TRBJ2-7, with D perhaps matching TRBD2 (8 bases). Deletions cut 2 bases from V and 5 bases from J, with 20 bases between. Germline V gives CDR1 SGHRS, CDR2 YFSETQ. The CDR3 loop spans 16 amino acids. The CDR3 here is CASSFAGGTRGHEQYF. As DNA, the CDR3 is TGCGCCAGCAGCTTCGCGGGAGGCACTAGGGGGCACGAGCAGTACTTC. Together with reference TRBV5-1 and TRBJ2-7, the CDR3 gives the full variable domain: KAGVTQTPRYLIKTRGQQVTLSCSPISGHRSVSWYQQTPGQGLQFLFEYFSETQRNKGNFPGRFSGRQFSNSRSEMNVSTLELGDSALYLCASSFAGGTRGHEQYFGPGTRLTVT.

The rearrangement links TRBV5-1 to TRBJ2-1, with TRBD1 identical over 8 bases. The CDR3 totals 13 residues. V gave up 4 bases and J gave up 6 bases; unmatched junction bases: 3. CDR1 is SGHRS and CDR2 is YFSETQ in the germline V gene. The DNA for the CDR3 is TGCGCCAGCAGCGGGGGACAGGTCAATGAGCAGTTCTTC. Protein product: CASSGGQVNEQFF.